Listed below are T cell receptor beta chains from one sample, sequenced in a study of blood T cell repertoires in COVID-19. Data came from immunoSEQ multiplex PCR; TCRdb stores just in-frame clones and leaves some out. The sample yields around 97,000 clones, 84% seen once. Material for sequencing was peripheral blood. All receptors come from a human donor in a cohort sampled during active or convalescent COVID-19. Each CDR3 is given with its conserved first and last residue.

15 | TRBV5-1 | CASSTQTGSTDGYTF
16 | TRBV4-3 | CASSQERGGQSDGYTF
14 | TRBV24-1 | CATSDTTGWNEQFF
12 | TRBV10-3 | CATRDRGDTQYF
14 | TRBV18 | CASSPTGSGNTIYF
15 | TRBV6-2/TRBV6-3 | CASSYLAGVQETQYF
13 | TRBV3-1/TRBV3-2 | CASSQDWHQGYTF
12 | TRBV3-1/TRBV3-2 | CASSQDRGTQYF
14 | TRBV3-1/TRBV3-2 | CASSPSGGPDEQFF
15 | TRBV24-1 | CATSDQRLAYNEQFF
14 | TRBV5-1 | CASSRRGSGNTIYF
15 | TRBV24-1 | CAILPPRGMNTEAFF
12 | TRBV27 | CATTGVTGELFF
13 | TRBV11-2 | CASSLMRIDEQFF
15 | TRBV9 | CASSRTPDSYNEQFF
13 | TRBV24-1 | CAAGRDTASGYTF
14 | TRBV30 | CAWTTGGGTYGYTF
11 | TRBV20-1 | CSAAANYGYTF
16 | TRBV18 | CASSQRGGQGDSPLHF
13 | TRBV19 | CASSIPPDRAPFF
12 | TRBV27 | CASSFRGQPQHF
19 | TRBV3-1/TRBV3-2 | CASSHRSGQPREGTDTQYF
11 | TRBV6-5 | CASRLRTGTFF
15 | TRBV6-5 | CASSYSLADNSPLHF